This T cell receptor beta chain was recovered during a study of shared clonotypes between healthy human individuals (dated by TCRdb to the early 2020s). Regarding the study in general: A couple of women and a few men aged 18 to 49 years were included in the cohort. For each donor, CD4 naive and CD4 memory were each run on three plates, CD8 naive on two plates, and CD8 memory on one plate. To estimate repertoire size and how much clonotype sharing occurs between individuals, the study deeply sequenced the blood TCR repertoires of several healthy adults. Libraries were prepared and TCR repertoires were sequenced by different laboratories using diverse techniques, in order to increase sequencing depth and limit assay-specific biases. Leukapheresis yielded between about 0.94 and 8.9 billion PBMCs per donor. On the study overall, not on this receptor specifically: Estimated clonotype richness was generally larger for naive than for memory subsets. Only blood was sampled, and tissue TCR repertoires likely differ from those in blood. Pairwise subsampling indicated that sequencing depth was expected to affect the degree of clonotype sharing among donors. The small number of donors limited the genetic and exposure-history diversity represented. Across a few donors, around 5% of naive CD4, approximately 3.6% of naive CD8, approximately 2.5% of memory CD4, and roughly 0.4% of memory CD8 clonotypes were shared. Rarefaction of sorted-subset datasets indicated incomplete sequencing despite the large sequencing depth. Higher generation probabilities were observed for clonotypes shared by all four sorted-subset donors than for non-shared clonotypes.

The donors were healthy, HIV-negative adults with no recently reported acute infections or vaccinations. All donors were Caucasian adults living in Nashville, Tennessee, USA. CD4+ T cells were enriched through magnetic negative selection, after which naive cells were positively selected on CD45RA and the remaining negative fraction served as the memory subset. Blood was collected by leukapheresis, and PBMCs were isolated by Ficoll-Histopaque density gradient centrifugation and then cryopreserved in liquid nitrogen vapor phase. Analytical flow cytometry was used to check the purity and quantity of each magnetically sorted T cell population. Genomic DNA was isolated from each sorted fraction and quantified by UV absorbance on a Nanodrop 2000c. With respect to this clone: The specificity of this receptor is unknown. Base qualities are not recorded, but no much larger clone differs from it by a single base.

The germline V gene supplies CDR1 ENHRY and CDR2 SYGVKD. V is cut back by 6 bases and J by 3 bases, with 10 bases in the junction unmatched. CDR3 length: 16 amino acids, cysteine to phenylalanine. Only the CDR3 DNA stays, 48 bases, in frame from base 1. Using the deep immunoSEQ assay, multiplex PCR amplified TCR CDR3 regions from genomic DNA. Genomic DNA extracted from each cell subset was distributed evenly over all wells of several immunoSEQ 96-well plates, and each plate served as one replicate. For sorted subsets, each replicate PCR was loaded with 200 ng genomic DNA, equivalent to about 33,000 T cell genomes. Purified libraries were measured with a Qubit 3.0 fluorometer, size-checked on a Bioanalyzer 2100, and measured again with the KAPA Library Quantification kit. Every immunoSEQ 96-well plate was sequenced on a dedicated single-read 150-cycle Illumina NextSeq 550 flow cell. On the study's bioinformatics: Because the immunoSEQ output held only junctional sequences and lacked quality scores, the filtering could not match the filtering applied to full-length reads. To assign V/J genes and CDR3, sequences were annotated using PyIR, a Python wrapper for IgBLAST v1.9, with IMGT germline references. Reads with weak V/J assignments (E-value above 1e-6), missing CDR3, stop codons, out-of-frame junctions, or ambiguous translated residues were removed. A V3J clonotype was defined by an identical inferred V gene, J gene, and CDR3 amino acid sequence. The percentage overlap between two repertoires was calculated by dividing the number of shared unique clonotypes by the size of the smaller repertoire. RTK rarefaction, the Chao1 estimator, and Recon v2.1 estimates of unobserved clonotypes were used to assess repertoire richness. Generation probabilities for all TCRbeta clonotypes obtained by the gDNA method from a few donors were computed using OLGA. The table comes from immuneACCESS by way of TCRdb, which keeps in-frame sequences with V and J called. Part of the clones is missing from these tables; in studies checked, under half for an unresolved V gene and the rest for unknown reasons. That table supplies the V and J calls and clone size; D and trimming were determined from the DNA. The sample has about 2.4 million clones on record, 90% to 95% of them singletons. The ten largest clones represent roughly 0.13% of the sample.

The specimen sequenced was naive CD4+ T cells sorted from blood. The sample's cell subset or site label, decoded: CD45RA+ positively selected. Rearrangement joined TRBV10-3 to TRBJ2-3, and TRBD2 aligns with 9 junction nucleotides. This clonotype was obtained from a man between 18 and 35 years old in good health. CDR3 sequence: CAIRSGFAGGTDTQYF. The DNA sequence is given as TGTGCCATCAGGTCGGGTTTCGCGGGGGGGACAGATACGCAGTATTTT.